The entry that follows covers one T cell receptor beta chain sequence. The target antigen is unknown. Included in the TCR beta cDNA libraries were unique molecular identifiers. Once about 0.85 to 10 million T cells were used, roughly 0.5 million cDNA molecules resulted. TCRdb redid the calling of the PCR reads with MiXCR, one entry per CDR3 protein. The sample includes a few hundred thousand distinct CDR3 sequences, around 34% of them seen just once. Germline CDR1 and CDR2: SGDLS and YYNGEE. V was shortened by 1 base and J by 3 bases, with 7 bases between the two germline ends. There are 13 residues in the CDR3. This sample stems from a study of post-analysis software for immune sequencing data. Study findings and constraints: Significantly decreased normalized Chao1 diversity was recorded for multiple sclerosis patients relative to controls. Higher frequency in patients than in controls was seen for five TRBV segments, with TRBV5-6, TRBV5-1 and TRBV20-1 among them.

The chain employs TRBV9 and TRBJ1-1; the D is unclear. The sequence derives from a girl aged 2 to 17 with multiple sclerosis. The sequenced sample was blood. The CDR3 coding sequence is TGTGCCAGCAGCGTACAACAGTACACTGAAGCTTTCTTT. It translates to CASSVQQYTEAFF.